The rows below give T cell receptor beta chains drawn from one sample of a study of T cells in Graves' hyperthyroidism and ophthalmopathy. TCRdb re-called the multiplex PCR reads through MiXCR, storing one row per CDR3 protein. Of over 650,000 distinct CDR3 sequences listed, roughly 15% are singletons. The sequenced sample was blood. Receptor source: a man in his late teens or twenties with Graves' hyperthyroidism. CDR3s include the opening cysteine and the closing phenylalanine or tryptophan. D genes are given only for firm matches. Where a row states a size, it is once, few, many or the class of an expanded clone; other rows omit it.

clone size: few
D gene: -
J gene: TRBJ2-7
V gene: TRBV7-9
CDR3 DNA: TGTGCCAGCAGCTACGGGGGCTGGGAGCAGTACTTC
CDR3 protein: CASSYGGWEQYF

clone size: once
D gene: TRBD1
J gene: TRBJ2-7
V gene: TRBV6-2/TRBV6-3
CDR3 DNA: TGTGCCAGCAGTTACTCAGGGGACAGGGTGGGCGACGAGCAGTACTTC
CDR3 protein: CASSYSGDRVGDEQYF

clone size: many
D gene: -
J gene: TRBJ2-2
V gene: TRBV30
CDR3 DNA: TGTGCCTGGAGTTGGGGCAACACCGGGGAGCTGTTTTTT
CDR3 protein: CAWSWGNTGELFF

clone size: many
D gene: -
J gene: TRBJ2-1
V gene: TRBV7-3
CDR3 DNA: TGTGCCAGCAGTTTATCGCGGAGCTCCTACAATGAGCAGTTCTTC
CDR3 protein: CASSLSRSSYNEQFF

clone size: -
D gene: TRBD1
J gene: TRBJ1-6
V gene: TRBV4-2
CDR3 DNA: TGTGCCAGCAGCCAAGGACAGGGGTTGAATAATTCACCCCTCCACTTT
CDR3 protein: CASSQGQGLNNSPLHF

clone size: few
D gene: -
J gene: TRBJ2-7
V gene: TRBV5-5
CDR3 DNA: TGTGCCAGCAGCTCGTACAGAGGGCGCCAGGACGAGCAGTACTTC
CDR3 protein: CASSSYRGRQDEQYF

clone size: -
D gene: -
J gene: TRBJ2-2
V gene: TRBV7-8
CDR3 DNA: TGTGCCAGCAGCCCCACCGGGGGTAGCGGCCAAGAAAAAAACACCGGGGAGCTGTTTTTT
CDR3 protein: CASSPTGGSGQEKNTGELFF

clone size: -
D gene: -
J gene: TRBJ2-7
V gene: TRBV20-1
CDR3 DNA: TGCAGTGCTAGAGACCCGAGCGACTTAGCTACTTTCTACGAGCAGTACTTC
CDR3 protein: CSARDPSDLATFYEQYF

clone size: many
D gene: TRBD1
J gene: TRBJ2-7
V gene: TRBV28
CDR3 DNA: TGTGCCAGCAGCCGACAGGGGGTGGACGAGCAGTACTTC
CDR3 protein: CASSRQGVDEQYF

clone size: few
D gene: -
J gene: TRBJ2-7
V gene: TRBV2
CDR3 DNA: TGTGCCAGCAATCGGAGGACGATACCCTACGAGCAGTACTTC
CDR3 protein: CASNRRTIPYEQYF

clone size: many
D gene: TRBD2
J gene: TRBJ2-7
V gene: TRBV11-1
CDR3 DNA: TGTGCCAGCGGCAGCGGACTAGATTTGTACGAGCAGTACTTC
CDR3 protein: CASGSGLDLYEQYF

clone size: -
D gene: -
J gene: TRBJ2-7
V gene: TRBV9
CDR3 DNA: TGTGCCAGCAGCGTAGAGCAGCGTGGCGAGCAGTACTTC
CDR3 protein: CASSVEQRGEQYF

clone size: many
D gene: TRBD2
J gene: TRBJ2-3
V gene: TRBV2
CDR3 DNA: TGTGCCAGCAGTGAAGCGAGCGGGAGGGTAGCTGATACGCAGTATTTT
CDR3 protein: CASSEASGRVADTQYF

clone size: many
D gene: -
J gene: TRBJ1-1
V gene: TRBV28
CDR3 DNA: TGTGCCAGCAGTTTAACGGGGGTTTGGACTGAAGCTTTCTTT
CDR3 protein: CASSLTGVWTEAFF

clone size: many
D gene: -
J gene: TRBJ1-1
V gene: TRBV15
CDR3 DNA: TGTGCCACCAGCCGGGGGGCTGAAGCTTTCTTT
CDR3 protein: CATSRGAEAFF

clone size: few
D gene: -
J gene: TRBJ2-1
V gene: TRBV7-6
CDR3 DNA: TGTGCCAGCAGCTCGTTGAGGGGAGGCATTGAGCAGTTCTTC
CDR3 protein: CASSSLRGGIEQFF

clone size: few
D gene: TRBD2
J gene: TRBJ2-1
V gene: TRBV20-1
CDR3 DNA: TGCAGTGCTCGGGAGGAAAACAATGAGCAGTTCTTC
CDR3 protein: CSAREENNEQFF

clone size: many
D gene: TRBD2
J gene: TRBJ2-5
V gene: TRBV12-5
CDR3 DNA: TGTGCTAGTGGTTTGTCCCAAGCGGGGAGAGACGAGACCCAGTACTTC
CDR3 protein: CASGLSQAGRDETQYF

clone size: many
D gene: TRBD1
J gene: TRBJ2-1
V gene: TRBV2
CDR3 DNA: TGTGCCAGCATAGACCCCGGACAGGGGGTAAGGCATGAGCAGTTCTTC
CDR3 protein: CASIDPGQGVRHEQFF

clone size: many
D gene: -
J gene: TRBJ2-7
V gene: TRBV5-1
CDR3 DNA: TGCGCCAGCAGGTATGTGGGCGGAAAGCAGTACTTC
CDR3 protein: CASRYVGGKQYF

clone size: -
D gene: -
J gene: TRBJ2-6
V gene: TRBV20-1
CDR3 DNA: TGCAGTGCTAGGCAGGACTCTGGGGCCAACGTCCTGACTTTC
CDR3 protein: CSARQDSGANVLTF

clone size: many
D gene: TRBD2
J gene: TRBJ2-1
V gene: TRBV2
CDR3 DNA: TGTGCCAGCAGTGTTTTGGGGGGGGATTCCAATGAGCAGTTCTTC
CDR3 protein: CASSVLGGDSNEQFF

clone size: few
D gene: TRBD1
J gene: TRBJ1-1
V gene: TRBV6-2/TRBV6-3
CDR3 DNA: TGTGCCAGCAGCCGCGACAGGGGGCCGAACACTGAAGCTTTCTTT
CDR3 protein: CASSRDRGPNTEAFF

clone size: -
D gene: -
J gene: TRBJ1-3
V gene: TRBV6-2/TRBV6-3
CDR3 DNA: TGTGCCAGCACCGTGATACAGGGCTCTGGAAACACCATATATTTT
CDR3 protein: CASTVIQGSGNTIYF

clone size: many
D gene: -
J gene: TRBJ2-1
V gene: TRBV7-9
CDR3 DNA: TGTGCCGGCGACCGGGGGGACACCAGGTATAGGGAGCAGTTCTTC
CDR3 protein: CAGDRGDTRYREQFF

clone size: few
D gene: -
J gene: TRBJ2-5
V gene: TRBV20-1
CDR3 DNA: TGCAGTGCTAGAGATCACAGCGGCCCTCAAGAGACCCAGTACTTC
CDR3 protein: CSARDHSGPQETQYF

clone size: many
D gene: -
J gene: TRBJ1-1
V gene: TRBV5-6
CDR3 DNA: TGTGCCAGCAGCTTGTTCATAACAGGGTGGGAGTCCACTGAAGCTTTCTTT
CDR3 protein: CASSLFITGWESTEAFF

clone size: -
D gene: TRBD1
J gene: TRBJ1-1
V gene: TRBV29-1
CDR3 DNA: TGCAGCGTTGACGGACAGGGTAAAAGAGTTGGCACTGAAGCTTTCTTT
CDR3 protein: CSVDGQGKRVGTEAFF

clone size: many
D gene: -
J gene: TRBJ1-1
V gene: TRBV30
CDR3 DNA: TGTGCCTGGAGCCTCAGCGAGAACACTGAAGCTTTCTTT
CDR3 protein: CAWSLSENTEAFF

clone size: -
D gene: TRBD2
J gene: TRBJ2-3
V gene: TRBV10-3
CDR3 DNA: TGTGCCATCACGCCGGGACTAGCTTTTACAGATACGCAGTATTTT
CDR3 protein: CAITPGLAFTDTQYF

clone size: many
D gene: -
J gene: TRBJ1-1
V gene: TRBV12-3/TRBV12-4
CDR3 DNA: TGTGCCAGCAAGCCAGGGGCGGGGAACACTGAAGCTTTCTTT
CDR3 protein: CASKPGAGNTEAFF

clone size: few
D gene: -
J gene: TRBJ1-1
V gene: TRBV6-1
CDR3 DNA: TGTGCCGTAACTCTGGGGGGCACTGAAGCTTTCTTT
CDR3 protein: CAVTLGGTEAFF

clone size: many
D gene: TRBD2
J gene: TRBJ2-5
V gene: TRBV24-1
CDR3 DNA: TGTGCCACCAGTGACGGACTAGCCTCGTTGGAGACCCAGTACTTC
CDR3 protein: CATSDGLASLETQYF

clone size: many
D gene: TRBD1
J gene: TRBJ2-2
V gene: TRBV6-1
CDR3 DNA: TGTGCCAGCAGTAGACAGGGGTCCGGGGAGCTGTTTTTT
CDR3 protein: CASSRQGSGELFF

clone size: few
D gene: -
J gene: TRBJ1-1
V gene: TRBV10-3
CDR3 DNA: TGTGCCATCAGCGTACAGGGAAACACTGAAGCTTTCTTT
CDR3 protein: CAISVQGNTEAFF

clone size: few
D gene: -
J gene: TRBJ1-1
V gene: TRBV7-6
CDR3 DNA: TGTGCCAGCAGCTTAGCGAGGGGGGAATGGATCACTGAAGCTTTCTTT
CDR3 protein: CASSLARGEWITEAFF

clone size: many
D gene: TRBD2
J gene: TRBJ2-7
V gene: TRBV20-1
CDR3 DNA: TGCAGTGCTGCCAGCGGGAGTCTGTCCTACGAGCAGTACTTC
CDR3 protein: CSAASGSLSYEQYF

clone size: many
D gene: TRBD1
J gene: TRBJ2-7
V gene: TRBV5-1
CDR3 DNA: TGTGCCAGCAGTTCACCGGGACAGGCCTACGAGCAGTACTTC
CDR3 protein: CASSSPGQAYEQYF

clone size: many
D gene: -
J gene: TRBJ1-1
V gene: TRBV7-6
CDR3 DNA: TGTGCCAGCAGTCAGGCCGCGAACACTGAAGCTTTCTTT
CDR3 protein: CASSQAANTEAFF

clone size: many
D gene: TRBD2
J gene: TRBJ2-7
V gene: TRBV7-3
CDR3 DNA: TGTGCCAGCAGCGCAGGGACTAGGGCTGAGCAGTACTTC
CDR3 protein: CASSAGTRAEQYF

clone size: many
D gene: -
J gene: TRBJ1-5
V gene: TRBV28
CDR3 DNA: TGTGCCAGCAGCCCCCTGTCCTATCAGCCCCAGCATTTT
CDR3 protein: CASSPLSYQPQHF

clone size: many
D gene: -
J gene: TRBJ1-1
V gene: TRBV20-1
CDR3 DNA: TGCAGTGCTAGGGGGACATTGAACACTGAAGCTTTCTTT
CDR3 protein: CSARGTLNTEAFF

clone size: -
D gene: -
J gene: TRBJ2-7
V gene: TRBV9
CDR3 DNA: TGTGCCAGCAGCGTAGAGGGGGGAGGGCTTCGCGAGCAGTACTTC
CDR3 protein: CASSVEGGGLREQYF

clone size: -
D gene: TRBD1
J gene: TRBJ1-6
V gene: TRBV5-4
CDR3 DNA: TGTGCCAGCAGCTTGTCGTCAGGGACAGCCTATAATTCACCCCTCCACTTT
CDR3 protein: CASSLSSGTAYNSPLHF

clone size: few
D gene: -
J gene: TRBJ2-7
V gene: TRBV5-5
CDR3 DNA: TGTGCCAGCTCCAGAGGCGACTACTACGAGCAGTACTTC
CDR3 protein: CASSRGDYYEQYF

clone size: few
D gene: TRBD2
J gene: TRBJ2-5
V gene: TRBV7-8
CDR3 DNA: TGTGCCAGCAGCTTTCAAGTCGGCGGGAGTGAGTCCCAGTACTTC
CDR3 protein: CASSFQVGGSESQYF